Below, one T cell receptor beta chain is given with its context. Its antigen is currently unknown. The protocol was immunoSEQ multiplex PCR, while the TCRdb copy is restricted to in-frame clones and leaves out a portion. The table includes approximately 150,000 clones, approximately 87% detected once. The data were obtained in a study of cytomegalovirus exposure and HLA in healthy donors. Points from the study as a whole: Altogether, some 160 TCR beta chains were recorded as cytomegalovirus-associated. Many donors shared some public TCRs, even though most TCR sequences were rare.

Germline-derived CDR1 and CDR2 are MGHRA and YSYEKL. Trimming cost V 5 bases and J 1 base, with 17 bases left between them. The CDR3 has 16 residues. The rearrangement links TRBV4-1 to TRBJ1-1; D not certain. Sequencing was carried out using PBMCs. The source of this sequence is a woman in her twenties or thirties in good health and CMV-seronegative. CDR3 region: CASSTGRGQANTEAFF. The CDR3 DNA follows: TGCGCCAGCAGCACCGGTCGTGGGCAGGCGAACACTGAAGCTTTCTTT.